This T cell receptor beta chain was captured by sequencing in a study of T cells in Graves' hyperthyroidism and ophthalmopathy. What was amplified from RNA transcripts were TCR beta CDR3 regions. HTBI primers were the set used in a first-round RT-PCR of the TCR CDR3. TCRdb analysed the multiplex PCR reads with MiXCR anew, one entry per CDR3 protein. The profile covers some 360,000 distinct CDR3 sequences, with 15% to 20% appearing a single time and 15% to 19% taken by the ten largest. In its sample, this clonotype was seen many times. The sample taken for sequencing was blood. The sequence was collected from a woman aged 40 to 55 with Graves' ophthalmopathy.

DNA for the CDR3: TGTGCCAGCAGCCCCGCGCGGGCCGGGGAGCTGTTTTTT. As protein: CASSPARAGELFF. The gene calls are TRBV11-2 and TRBJ2-2, with D perhaps TRBD2 (5 bases). Trimming removed 5 bases at V and 6 bases at J, with 10 bases between. The CDR3 extends over 13 amino acids. Germline V lookup: CDR1 SGHAT, CDR2 FQNNGV.